The clone carrying this T cell receptor beta chain was seen at least ten times. The antigen is undetermined. Authors' methods: Built for papillary thyroid cancer, a distant-metastasis classifier drew on CDR3 differences across clinicopathological groups. MiXCR reprocessed the PCR reads for TCRdb. The V and J calls follow TCRdb's processing rather than the paper's. The table shows under 95,000 clones, with 10% to 15% occurring only once. This sample is part of a study of metastatic and nonmetastatic thyroid tumors. Across the study: Repertoires of blood and of tissue (tumor or nodule) from malignant and benign thyroid patients were compared.

The study, taken as a whole, reports: In blood and tumor, TCR beta diversity was reportedly significantly higher in malignant thyroid tumors than in benign nodules.

Patients had received no treatment of any kind before thyroid surgery. The sequence came from a female donor with papillary thyroid cancer or a benign thyroid nodule (not recorded which). Some clones in this sample may be carry-over from other donors' samples. The sample was blood.

In DNA form, the CDR3 reads TGTGCCAGCAGGCCAATGACAGTTCATGAAGCTTTCTTT. It codes for CASRPMTVHEAFF. V usage is TRBV6-2 or TRBV6-3 and J usage is TRBJ1-1; TRBD1 is a possible D gene (5 bases). Trimming took 6 bases from V and 7 from J, leaving 15 bases between them. From germline, CDR1 is MNHEY and CDR2 SVGEGT. This CDR3 is 13 amino acids long.